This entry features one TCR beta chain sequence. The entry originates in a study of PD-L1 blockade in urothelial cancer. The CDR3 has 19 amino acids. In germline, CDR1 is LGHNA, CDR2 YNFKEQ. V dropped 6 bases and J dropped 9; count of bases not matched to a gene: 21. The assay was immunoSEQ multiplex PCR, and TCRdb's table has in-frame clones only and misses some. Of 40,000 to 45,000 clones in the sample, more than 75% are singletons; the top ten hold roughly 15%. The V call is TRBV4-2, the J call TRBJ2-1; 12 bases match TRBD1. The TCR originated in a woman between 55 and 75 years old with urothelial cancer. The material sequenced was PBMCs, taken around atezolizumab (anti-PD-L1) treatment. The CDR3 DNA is TGTGCCAGCAGAAACTCCGGGACAGGGGGCAAAGGATCAAAAGGTGAGCAGTTCTTC. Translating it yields CASRNSGTGGKGSKGEQFF.